One and the same sample provided the 19 T cell receptor beta chains below, sequenced in a study of shared clonotypes between healthy human individuals. Libraries were prepared by immunoSEQ multiplex PCR; TCRdb keeps only in-frame clonotypes and omits some of them. The table has millions of clones, over 85% seen once; the top ten hold under 0.15%. The source material was naive CD4+ T cells sorted from blood. This sample's subset: CD45RA+ positively selected. The receptors here all came from a man aged 18 to 29 in good health.

This sequence joins TRBV18 and TRBJ2-3; D may be TRBD1 or TRBD2 (6 bases each). The CDR3 length is 16 residues. Germline values: CDR1 KGHSH, CDR2 LQKENI. V shed 0 bases and J shed 4 bases, with 14 bases lying between them. This CDR3 reads CASSPPIGGGADTQYF. CDR3 nucleotides: TGTGCCAGCTCACCACCGATCGGGGGCGGAGCAGATACGCAGTATTTT.

The V call is TRBV6-5, the J call TRBJ2-3, with a tentative D call TRBD1 (5 bases). CDR1 and CDR2 from the germline V gene are MNHEY and SVGAGI. The CDR3 runs to 15 residues. Trimming pared 5 bases from V and 0 bases from J, leaving 12 bases between. CDR3 DNA: TGTGCCAGCAGTGCTACGACAGTTAGCACAGATACGCAGTATTTT. Translating gives CASSATTVSTDTQYF.

The J gene is TRBJ1-4, the V gene TRBV9, with no clear D. CDR1 is SGDLS, CDR2 YYNGEE, per germline. Trimming cost V 4 bases and J 5 bases, with 15 bases left between them. The CDR3 has 15 amino acids. CDR3 sequence (DNA): TGTGCCAGCAGCCAGACGGGGAGTTTAAATGAAAAACTGTTTTTT. This encodes CASSQTGSLNEKLFF.

The V and J genes are TRBV11-2 and TRBJ1-2; weak D call: TRBD1 (5 bases). The CDR3 totals 15 residues. Germline-derived CDR1 and CDR2 are SGHAT and FQNNGV. Trimming pared 1 base from V and 4 bases from J, leaving 13 bases between. The CDR3 is CASSLVSGTSYGYTF. The CDR3 DNA sequence: TGTGCCAGCAGCTTAGTGTCGGGGACCTCCTATGGCTACACCTTC.

Note on this clone: At one end the junction does not follow the germline gene, possibly because of a read error. The rearrangement links TRBV7-7 to TRBJ2-2; D is possibly TRBD1 (7 bases). Germline loops: CDR1 SSHAT, CDR2 FNYEAQ (reference sequence). This CDR3 spans 17 amino acids. The CDR3: CASSLAAGTVNTGELFF. The CDR3 DNA reads as TGTGCTAGCAGCTTAGCGGCGGGGACAGTCAACACCGGGGAGCTGTTTTTT.

The chain carries TRBV5-4 and TRBJ1-6, with D uncertain. Germline V gives CDR1 SGHNT, CDR2 YYREEE (reference sequence). V was shortened by 3 bases and J by 7 bases, with 17 bases between the two germline ends. The CDR3 is 16 amino acids. In nucleotides, the CDR3 is TGTGCCAGCAGCTCCCGCGATAGAGGGAGGAATTCACCCCTCCACTTT. It translates to CASSSRDRGRNSPLHF.

This chain links TRBV6-1 with TRBJ2-1; tentatively, D is TRBD2 (7 bases). The germline gives CDR1 MNHNS, CDR2 SASEGT. There are 13 residues in the CDR3. Trimming shortened V by 11 bases and J by 4 bases, and 15 bases separated the two germline ends. In DNA, the CDR3 is TGTGCCGGGGGGGGGCTAGCTTACAATGAGCAGTTCTTC. Translated, it gives CAGGGLAYNEQFF.

This chain links TRBV28 with TRBJ2-1; 10 bases are a match to TRBD1. The V and J ends lost 5 bases and 5 bases, in that order; junction bases with no gene match: 6. CDR1 is MDHEN and CDR2 is SYDVKM in the germline V gene. The CDR3 spans 15 residues. In DNA, the CDR3 is TGTGCCAGCAGTCCCACCGGGACAGGGGACAATGAGCAGTTCTTC. It codes for CASSPTGTGDNEQFF.

The chain carries TRBV19 and TRBJ2-7; 8 nucleotides align to TRBD1. V lost 3 bases and J lost 0; bases outside the gene matches: 7. The CDR3 spans 16 residues. The germline V gene has CDR1 LNHDA and CDR2 SQIVND (reference sequence). In DNA, the CDR3 is TGTGCCAGTAGTATTTCTGCACAGGGGGGCTCCTACGAGCAGTACTTC. It is translated as CASSISAQGGSYEQYF.

The V call is TRBV6-4, the J call TRBJ1-5; D is ambiguous. Germline lookup yields CDR1 MRHNA and CDR2 SNTAGT. The CDR3 is made up of 13 amino acids. V dropped 2 bases and J dropped 6 bases, with 8 bases sitting between them. CDR3 nucleotides: TGTGCCAGCAGTGACGAGATGGGTCAGCCCCAGCATTTT. Translation gives CASSDEMGQPQHF.

The chain recombines TRBV25-1 with TRBJ2-2; 7 bases fit TRBD1. The CDR3 length is 16 residues. The germline V gene has CDR1 MGHDK and CDR2 SYGVNS. V dropped 3 bases and J dropped 5; count of bases not matched to a gene: 9. The CDR3 protein is CASSENRGRGTGELFF. The CDR3 DNA follows: TGTGCCAGCAGTGAGAACAGGGGTCGAGGAACCGGGGAGCTGTTTTTT.

The gene calls are TRBV6-4 and TRBJ2-2; D is undetermined. Trimming shortened V by 8 bases and J by 4 bases, and 14 bases separated the two germline ends. Germline V gene data show CDR1 as MRHNA and CDR2 as SNTAGT. The CDR3 loop spans 14 amino acids. This CDR3 reads CASSISDGTGELFF. CDR3 in DNA: TGTGCCAGCTCAATCTCGGACGGCACCGGGGAGCTGTTTTTT.

This clone was found once. The chain couples TRBV5-1 to TRBJ2-7; 9 bases are a match to TRBD2. The J segment lost 7 bases and the V segment lost 3 bases, leaving 8 bases of the junction unmatched. The CDR3 is 14 residues long. The V gene's germline CDR1 is SGHRS and CDR2 YFSETQ. Here the CDR3 reads CASSSPTSGEEQYF. DNA for the CDR3: TGCGCCAGCAGCTCCCCGACTAGCGGAGAGGAGCAGTACTTC.

In DNA, the CDR3 is TGTGCCAGCAGCTTTCACAGGGGGCAAACCGGGGAGCTGTTTTTT. It specifies CASSFHRGQTGELFF. This chain connects TRBV7-2 to TRBJ2-2; 9 bases line up with TRBD1. Germline V CDR1 and CDR2: SGHTA, FQGNSA. The CDR3 length is 15 residues. Germline trimming cut 3 bases from V and 5 bases from J; bases unmatched to any gene: 4.

The chain combines TRBV19 with TRBJ1-1; perhaps TRBD1 as D (6 bases). Germline loops: CDR1 LNHDA, CDR2 SQIVND (reference sequence). With 5 bases removed from V and 0 bases from J, the gap between germline ends came to 13 bases. This CDR3 spans 15 amino acids. CDR3 loop: CASSGDIGLNTEAFF. The CDR3 nucleotides read TGTGCCAGTAGTGGGGACATAGGTTTGAACACTGAAGCTTTCTTT.

V gene TRBV7-8 combines with J gene TRBJ2-3, with TRBD2 matching over 12 bases. This CDR3 contains 16 residues. Germline V gene sequence: CDR1 SGHVS, CDR2 FQNEAQ. The V segment lost 5 bases and the J segment 7 bases; nucleotides outside the gene matches: 10. CDR3 sequence: CASSASGTSGHNTQYF. The CDR3 DNA reads as TGTGCCAGCAGCGCGTCCGGGACTAGCGGGCACAATACGCAGTATTTT.

V and J are TRBV5-1 and TRBJ2-1; possibly TRBD1 for D (5 bases). Trimming left V 7 bases short and J 0 bases short, with 14 bases between. Germline CDR1 SGHRS, CDR2 YFSETQ. The CDR3 sequence is 15 residues long. The CDR3 protein is CASGPGRSSYNEQFF. The CDR3 DNA sequence: TGCGCCAGCGGTCCAGGGCGCAGCTCCTACAATGAGCAGTTCTTC.

The gene calls are TRBV9 and TRBJ2-2; D gene unclear. The V gene lost 3 bases and the J gene lost 1 base, with 16 bases spanning the gap. The germline gives CDR1 SGDLS, CDR2 YYNGEE. The CDR3 totals 17 residues. CDR3 sequence reads: CASSARLEQKNTGELFF. In DNA form, the CDR3 reads TGTGCCAGCAGCGCCCGATTGGAACAGAAGAACACCGGGGAGCTGTTTTTT. Variable domain in full (rest from reference TRBV9 and TRBJ2-2): DSGVTQTPKHLITATGQRVTLRCSPRSGDLSVYWYQQSLDQGLQFLIQYYNGEERAKGNILERFSAQQFPDLHSELNLSSLELGDSALYFCASSARLEQKNTGELFFGEGSRLTVL.

The V and J genes are TRBV28 and TRBJ2-1, with D tentatively TRBD1 or TRBD2 (5 bases each). CDR1 is MDHEN and CDR2 is SYDVKM in the germline V gene. The CDR3 is 12 amino acids. V lost 9 bases and J 7 bases, leaving 13 bases between the germline ends. The CDR3 DNA sequence: TGTGCCAGTGGGACGAGCGTTAATGAGCAGTTCTTC. Translated: CASGTSVNEQFF.